The clone carrying this T cell receptor (beta chain) was seen repeatedly, ten times or more. There are 15 residues in the CDR3. V was cut by 0 bases and J by 0 bases, with 12 bases left in between. The germline CDR1 and CDR2 sequences are DFQATT and SNEGSKA (reference sequence). This entry is derived from a study of neurological immune-mediated disorders. The starting material, 2 million PBMCs stored at -80 C, gave rise to the unsorted libraries. TCRdb used MiXCR to reprocess the 5' RACE reads, holding one entry per CDR3 protein. Of 27,000 or so distinct CDR3 sequences listed, under 25% are singletons.

The chain recombines TRBV20-1 with TRBJ2-7, with D possibly being TRBD1 (5 bases). Material for sequencing was PBMCs. This receptor was obtained from a woman aged 55-70 years in good health. The CDR3 spells CSARDSDSPSYEQYF. Here the CDR3 DNA reads TGCAGTGCTAGAGATTCCGACAGTCCCTCCTACGAGCAGTACTTC.